This T cell receptor beta chain appears in the sequencing data of a study of T cells after yellow fever vaccination. Study outcomes and limitations: Most primary-vaccination clones reappeared after the booster (about 95% CD4, about 90% CD8). FACS-sorted repertoires could contain abundant clonotypes contaminating from the bulk population.

Losses at the gene ends were 1 base for V and 4 bases for J; bases not matched to a gene: 8. Germline V lookup: CDR1 LGHNA, CDR2 YSLEER. This CDR3 region has 17 residues. On this clonotype itself: Its antigen is not identified.

A process of 5'RACE template switching, which added a universal primer site and UMIs, was used to make TCR cDNA. TCRdb fed the 5' RACE reads into MiXCR, producing one record per CDR3 protein. In the table there are approximately 300,000 distinct CDR3 sequences, around 10% of which are singletons. The TCR sequence derives from a man aged 18-30 years who received the YFV17D yellow fever vaccine. The J gene is TRBJ2-5, the V gene TRBV4-3, with TRBD1 matching over 11 bases. The source was CD4+ T cells sorted from PBMCs, collected 45 days after the yellow fever booster vaccination. The DNA for the CDR3 is TGCGCCAGCAGCCAAGTATGGGGGACAGGGGGTCGAGAGACCCAGTACTTC. Protein product: CASSQVWGTGGRETQYF.